One T cell receptor (beta chain) is described in this entry. Its antigen is undetermined. The data belong to a study of cytomegalovirus exposure and HLA in healthy donors. Study-wide results and limits: Under in vitro conditions, three CMV-associated chains were confirmed as specific for CMV antigens.

Profiled with immunoSEQ multiplex PCR; TCRdb holds only in-frame clones, not every one. The table shows about 110,000 clones, with roughly 86% occurring only once. The ends were cut back, 3 bases at V and 7 bases at J, with 4 bases in the middle. The CDR3 sequence is 11 residues long. Germline lookup yields CDR1 MGHRA and CDR2 YSYEKL. The clonotype comes from a woman under 30 in good health and CMV-seronegative. The gene calls are TRBV4-1 and TRBJ2-1; D is ambiguous. The sequencing input was PBMCs. The CDR3 spells CASSHVNEQFF. Here the CDR3 DNA reads TGCGCCAGCAGCCACGTAAATGAGCAGTTCTTC.